This T cell receptor beta chain was documented in a study of PD-L1 blockade in urothelial cancer. Every PCR received spiked-in synthetic TCR analog templates. Measured with immunoSEQ multiplex PCR; TCRdb has only the in-frame clones, and not every one. The top ten hold roughly 10% of the sample, which has 46,000 or so clones, approximately 83% seen once. Stated time point: peripheral blood 6 weeks after treatment start. The germline CDR1 and CDR2 sequences are SGHTA and FQGNSA. V shed 3 bases and J 7 bases; nucleotides not matched to a gene: 8. CDR3 size: 15 residues. The sequence was obtained from a man aged 60 to 69 with urothelial cancer. The sample consisted of PBMCs, taken around atezolizumab (anti-PD-L1) treatment. This rearrangement joins TRBV7-2 to TRBJ1-2; 10 bases align to TRBD1. CDR3 in amino acids: CASSFQRQGAGGYTF. DNA for the CDR3: TGTGCCAGCAGCTTCCAGAGACAGGGGGCGGGTGGCTACACCTTC.